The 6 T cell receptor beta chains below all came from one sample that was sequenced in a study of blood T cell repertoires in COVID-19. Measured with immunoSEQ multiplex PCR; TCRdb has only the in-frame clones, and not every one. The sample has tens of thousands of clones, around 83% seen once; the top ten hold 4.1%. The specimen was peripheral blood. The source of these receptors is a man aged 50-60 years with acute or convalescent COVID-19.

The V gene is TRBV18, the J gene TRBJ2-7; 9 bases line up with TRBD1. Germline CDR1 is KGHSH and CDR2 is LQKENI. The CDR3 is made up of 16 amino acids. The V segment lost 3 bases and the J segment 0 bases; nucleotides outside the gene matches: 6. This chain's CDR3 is CASSPGSGQGSYEQYF. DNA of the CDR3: TGTGCCAGCTCACCTGGTTCGGGACAGGGCTCCTACGAGCAGTACTTC.

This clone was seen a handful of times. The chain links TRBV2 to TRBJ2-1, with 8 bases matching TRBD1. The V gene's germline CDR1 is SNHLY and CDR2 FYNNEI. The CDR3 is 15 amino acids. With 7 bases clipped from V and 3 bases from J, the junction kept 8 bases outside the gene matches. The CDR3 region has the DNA TGTGCCAGCAACCATCCCGGGACAGGCTACAATGAGCAGTTCTTC. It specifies CASNHPGTGYNEQFF.

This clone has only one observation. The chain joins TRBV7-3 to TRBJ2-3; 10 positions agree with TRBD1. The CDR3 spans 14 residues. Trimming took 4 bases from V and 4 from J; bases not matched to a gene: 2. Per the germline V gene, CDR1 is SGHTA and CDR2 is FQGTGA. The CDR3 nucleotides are TGTGCCAGCAGCTCAGGGACAGGGGCAGATACGCAGTATTTT. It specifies CASSSGTGADTQYF.

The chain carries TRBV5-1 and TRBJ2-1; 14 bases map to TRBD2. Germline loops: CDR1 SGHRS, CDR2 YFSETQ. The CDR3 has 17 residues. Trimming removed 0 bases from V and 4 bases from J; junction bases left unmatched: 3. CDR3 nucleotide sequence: TGCGCCAGCAGCTTGGGGTGGACTAGCGGGAGGTACAATGAGCAGTTCTTC. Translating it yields CASSLGWTSGRYNEQFF. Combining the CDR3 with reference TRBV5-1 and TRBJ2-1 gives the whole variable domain KAGVTQTPRYLIKTRGQQVTLSCSPISGHRSVSWYQQTPGQGLQFLFEYFSETQRNKGNFPGRFSGRQFSNSRSEMNVSTLELGDSALYLCASSLGWTSGRYNEQFFGPGTRLTVL.

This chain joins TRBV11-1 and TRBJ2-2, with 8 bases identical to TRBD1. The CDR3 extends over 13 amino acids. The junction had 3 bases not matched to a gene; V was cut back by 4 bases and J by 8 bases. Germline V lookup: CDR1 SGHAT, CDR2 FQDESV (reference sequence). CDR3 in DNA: TGTGCCAGCAGCTCCGGGACAGGTGGGGAGCTGTTTTTT. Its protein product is CASSSGTGGELFF.

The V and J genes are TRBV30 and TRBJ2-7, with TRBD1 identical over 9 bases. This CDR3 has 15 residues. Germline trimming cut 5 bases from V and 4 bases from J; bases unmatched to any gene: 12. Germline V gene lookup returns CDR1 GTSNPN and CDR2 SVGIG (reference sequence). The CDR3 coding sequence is TGTGCCTGGCACCAAGGACCCGGGACAGGGTACGAGCAGTACTTC. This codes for CAWHQGPGTGYEQYF.